Each of the 10 T cell receptor beta chains below was sequenced from the same sample in a study of blood T cells in healthy people across ages. Primers used in a second PCR of roughly 6 to 12 cycles were a sample-barcoded 5' primer and a J-beta primer mix. TCRdb reprocessed the 5' RACE reads via MiXCR and lists one record per CDR3 protein. The sample contains about a million distinct CDR3 sequences, just over 50% of which appear only once. Sequencing was performed on blood. The receptors here all came from a woman aged 55 to 70 in good health.

The table lists this clonotype with a count of one. The chain couples TRBV18 to TRBJ2-5; 10 nucleotides align to TRBD2. After removal of 4 bases from V and 5 bases from J, the junction contained 7 bases not matched to a gene. Germline V gene data show CDR1 as KGHSH and CDR2 as LQKENI. CDR3 length: 15 residues. The CDR3 nucleotides read TGTGCCAGCTCACTACTAGCGGGGACGGCGGAGACCCAGTACTTC. It is translated as CASSLLAGTAETQYF.

The CDR3 DNA follows: TGTGCCAGCAGCCAAGAGAGCGGGCGCACGCAGTATTTT. It translates to CASSQESGRTQYF. The genes are TRBV14 and TRBJ2-3; maybe TRBD2 (6 bases). The CDR3 runs 13 residues. Trimming left V 0 bases short and J 9 bases short, with 10 bases between. Germline CDR1 is SGHDN and CDR2 is FVKESK.

The rearrangement uses TRBV4-3 and TRBJ1-4; 9 nucleotides align to TRBD1. Germline V gene data show CDR1 as LGHNA and CDR2 as YSLEER. J lost 8 bases, V lost 0 bases, and 10 bases had no gene match. The CDR3 has 17 amino acids. In nucleotides, the CDR3 is TGCGCCAGCAGCCAAGATAGAGGGGGGACAGGGAGAGAAAAACTGTTTTTT. Amino acid sequence: CASSQDRGGTGREKLFF.

The CDR3 DNA reads TGTGCCAGCAGCCAAGAATACAGGTGGGAGCGAGAGACCCAGTACTTC. Its translation: CASSQEYRWERETQYF. The chain joins TRBV3-1 to TRBJ2-4; possibly TRBD1 or TRBD2 for D (5 bases each). The J call may be incorrect, as the DNA end agrees better with TRBJ2-5. The germline CDR1 and CDR2 sequences are LGHDT and YNNKEL (reference sequence). This CDR3 is built from 16 residues.

V usage is TRBV7-2 and J usage is TRBJ1-2; 9 nucleotides line up with TRBD1. Germline V lookup: CDR1 SGHTA, CDR2 FQGNSA. V gave up 1 base and J gave up 7 bases; unmatched junction bases: 10. The CDR3 totals 16 residues. The CDR3 region is CASSLGTGVQGGGYTF. The CDR3 DNA reads TGTGCCAGCAGCTTAGGGACAGGGGTGCAGGGGGGTGGCTACACCTTC.

The gene calls are TRBV20-1 and TRBJ2-4; the match to TRBD2 covers 11 bases. Gene TRBJ2-7 matches the end of the DNA better, so the J call may be wrong. The CDR3 consists of 13 residues. Per the germline V gene, CDR1 is DFQATT and CDR2 is SNEGSKA (reference sequence). The CDR3 nucleotides read TGCAGTGCTGGGACTAGCGGAAACTACGAGCAGTACTTC. Translated: CSAGTSGNYEQYF.

As concerns this clonotype: Mismatch with germline at one junction end may stem from a read error. The rearrangement uses TRBV28 and TRBJ1-5; D is unclear. CDR1 and CDR2 from the germline V gene are MDHEN and SYDVKM. The CDR3 loop spans 15 amino acids. The CDR3 region has the DNA TGTGCCAGCACCCTTAGCCGGGCGGGCAAGCAGCCCCAGCATTTT. This gives the protein CASTLSRAGKQPQHF.

The CDR3 protein is CASSQQRLVGTDTQYF. The DNA of the CDR3 is TGCGCCAGCAGCCAACAACGACTGGTAGGCACAGATACGCAGTATTTT. This chain joins TRBV4-1 and TRBJ2-3, with D unclear. Deletions cut 2 bases from V and 1 base from J, with 13 bases between. The V gene's germline CDR1 is MGHRA and CDR2 YSYEKL. There are 16 residues in the CDR3.

This clonotype occurred a few times. The chain uses TRBV7-6 and TRBJ2-7, with D unclear. CDR1 SGHVS and CDR2 FNYEAQ come from the germline V gene. This CDR3 is 12 amino acids long. Trimming took 3 bases from V and 7 from J, leaving 10 bases between them. CDR3 sequence reads: CASSLPQGEQYF. As DNA, the CDR3 is TGTGCCAGCAGCTTGCCACAAGGTGAGCAGTACTTC. Variable domain in full (rest from reference TRBV7-6 and TRBJ2-7): GAGVSQSPRYKVTKRGQDVALRCDPISGHVSLYWYRQALGQGPEFLTYFNYEAQQDKSGLPNDRFSAERPEGSISTLTIQRTEQRDSAMYRCASSLPQGEQYFGPGTRLTVT.

The chain uses TRBV7-2 and TRBJ2-3; 12 bases are shared with TRBD2. This CDR3 comprises 16 residues. Per germline, CDR1 SGHTA and CDR2 FQGNSA. The trim removed 6 bases at V and 2 bases at J, leaving 6 bases unmatched. Written as DNA, the CDR3 is TGTGCCAGCAGGCAAGGACTAGCGGGATTCACAGATACGCAGTATTTT. Amino acid sequence: CASRQGLAGFTDTQYF.